What follows are 14 T cell receptor beta chains derived from one specimen sequenced in a study of T cells after somatic rescue of genetic block. Clones were sequenced by immunoSEQ multiplex PCR, and TCRdb holds only the in-frame ones, with some missing. The table shows 88,000 or so clones, with over 80% occurring only once. Sequencing used peripheral blood mononuclear cells (PBMCs). The receptors come from a woman aged 18-29 years.

The chain links TRBV5-1 to TRBJ2-5; 7 bases fit TRBD1. Germline V gives CDR1 SGHRS, CDR2 YFSETQ. V trimming: 0 bases; J trimming: 2 bases; junction bases outside the gene matches: 4. The CDR3 consists of 15 residues. The CDR3 DNA follows: TGCGCCAGCAGCTTGGAGACAGGGCCGCAAGAGACCCAGTACTTC. Translated, it gives CASSLETGPQETQYF. The variable domain in full, completed from reference TRBV5-1 and TRBJ2-5, reads KAGVTQTPRYLIKTRGQQVTLSCSPISGHRSVSWYQQTPGQGLQFLFEYFSETQRNKGNFPGRFSGRQFSNSRSEMNVSTLELGDSALYLCASSLETGPQETQYFGPGTRLLVL.

J is TRBJ1-5 and V is TRBV19; D gene uncertain. The CDR3 extends over 14 amino acids. Per the germline V gene, CDR1 is LNHDA and CDR2 is SQIVND (reference sequence). V gave up 6 bases and J gave up 1 base, with 10 bases separating them. The CDR3 protein is CASRKGVSNQPQHF. The CDR3 DNA is TGTGCCAGTAGGAAGGGTGTAAGCAATCAGCCCCAGCATTTT.

V usage is TRBV25-1 and J usage is TRBJ1-1; D perhaps matches TRBD1 (5 bases). Trimming stripped 3 bases from V and 6 bases from J, with 14 bases between. The CDR3 is 14 amino acids. The germline V gene has CDR1 MGHDK and CDR2 SYGVNS. The CDR3 loop reads CASSEAIAGAEAFF. CDR3 bases: TGTGCCAGCAGTGAGGCAATCGCGGGGGCTGAAGCTTTCTTT.

In this sample, this clone turned up once. This chain connects TRBV13 to TRBJ2-7; 7 nucleotides align to TRBD2. The junction had 5 bases not matched to a gene; V was cut back by 5 bases and J by 1 base. The length of the CDR3 is 14 residues. Germline V gives CDR1 PRHDT, CDR2 FYEKMQ (reference sequence). CDR3 protein: CASSKPSGSYEQYF. CDR3 nucleotides: TGTGCCAGCAGCAAACCTAGCGGTTCCTACGAGCAGTACTTC.

V is TRBV28 and J is TRBJ2-1; weak D call: TRBD1 (6 bases). Trimming pared 6 bases from V and 4 bases from J, leaving 7 bases between. The CDR3 is 12 amino acids. Germline V gene data show CDR1 as MDHEN and CDR2 as SYDVKM. In DNA, the CDR3 is TGTGCCAGCAGGGACAGTTACAATGAGCAGTTCTTC. This encodes CASRDSYNEQFF. Using reference TRBV28 and TRBJ2-1 for the parts outside the CDR3, the full variable domain is DVKVTQSSRYLVKRTGEKVFLECVQDMDHENMFWYRQDPGLGLRLIYFSYDVKMKEKGDIPEGYSVSREKKERFSLILESASTNQTSMYLCASRDSYNEQFFGPGTRLTVL.

The chain is built from TRBV6-5 and TRBJ1-1; unclear D gene. From germline, CDR1 is MNHEY and CDR2 SVGAGI. CDR3 size: 14 residues. V was cut by 5 bases and J by 1 base, with 11 bases left in between. For the CDR3, the DNA is TGTGCCAGCAGTCACCCAACAAGGAACACTGAAGCTTTCTTT. Translated: CASSHPTRNTEAFF.

This chain links TRBV2 with TRBJ2-5, with 8 positions matching TRBD1. After removal of 6 bases from V and 4 bases from J, the junction contained 7 bases not matched to a gene. Germline CDR1 SNHLY, CDR2 FYNNEI. This CDR3 comprises 14 residues. CDR3 nucleotide sequence: TGTGCCAGCAGCTTGGGACAGGTCCGAGAGACCCAGTACTTC. Amino acids: CASSLGQVRETQYF. The entire variable domain, with the rest obtained from reference TRBV2 and TRBJ2-5, is as follows: EPEVTQTPSHQVTQMGQEVILRCVPISNHLYFYWYRQILGQKVEFLVSFYNNEISEKSEIFDDQFSVERPDGSNFTLKIRSTKLEDSAMYFCASSLGQVRETQYFGPGTRLLVL.

The chain links TRBV7-8 to TRBJ1-2; 8 positions match TRBD1. The CDR3 loop spans 17 amino acids. The trim removed 4 bases at V and 3 bases at J, leaving 13 bases unmatched. Per the germline V gene, CDR1 is SGHVS and CDR2 is FQNEAQ. CDR3 nucleotide sequence: TGTGCCAGCAGCTGGACCAGGACAGGGCCCGGGCACTATGGCTACACCTTC. Protein: CASSWTRTGPGHYGYTF.

This clone turned up a few times. This chain links TRBV4-3 with TRBJ2-1; 7 nucleotides align to TRBD2. The trim removed 0 bases at V and 0 bases at J, leaving 2 bases unmatched. The CDR3 totals 16 residues. Germline CDR1 reads LGHNA; CDR2 reads YSLEER. CDR3 DNA: TGCGCCAGCAGCCAAGATCCGGGAGGCTCCTACAATGAGCAGTTCTTC. It is translated as CASSQDPGGSYNEQFF.

The rearrangement joins TRBV21-1 to TRBJ1-5. TRBV21-1 constitutes a pseudogene. CDR3 length: 12 residues. The CDR3 spells CASPGTGQPQHF. CDR3 sequence (DNA): TGTGCCAGCCCGGGGACCGGGCAGCCCCAGCATTTT.

The chain couples TRBV27 to TRBJ2-2; D unclear. The CDR3 loop spans 15 amino acids. CDR1 is MNHEY, CDR2 SMNVEV, per germline (reference sequence). The V gene lost 3 bases and the J gene lost 4 bases, with 12 bases spanning the gap. As DNA, the CDR3 is TGTGCCAGCAGTTTGGCTTTGGCTGGCACCGGGGAGCTGTTTTTT. As protein: CASSLALAGTGELFF.

The chain joins TRBV2 to TRBJ2-3; 7 bases line up with TRBD2. The CDR3 contains 14 residues. CDR1 is SNHLY and CDR2 is FYNNEI in the germline V gene. V lost 6 bases and J lost 4; bases outside the gene matches: 7. The CDR3 loop reads CASRKVGGPDTQYF. The CDR3 DNA follows: TGTGCCAGCAGAAAGGTGGGAGGGCCAGATACGCAGTATTTT. The variable domain in full, with the rest retrieved from reference TRBV2 and TRBJ2-3, is EPEVTQTPSHQVTQMGQEVILRCVPISNHLYFYWYRQILGQKVEFLVSFYNNEISEKSEIFDDQFSVERPDGSNFTLKIRSTKLEDSAMYFCASRKVGGPDTQYFGPGTRLTVL.

The chain has TRBV15 and TRBJ1-1; no definite D call. This CDR3 contains 15 residues. Trimming cost V 0 bases and J 4 bases, with 12 bases left between them. CDR1 and CDR2 (germline): LNHNV, YYDKDF (reference sequence). The chain's CDR3 is CATSRDAMEGTEAFF. The CDR3 coding sequence is TGTGCCACCAGCAGAGATGCGATGGAGGGCACTGAAGCTTTCTTT.

The chain uses TRBV7-8 and TRBJ2-3; 8 nucleotides agree with TRBD2. The CDR3 has 14 amino acids. Germline-derived CDR1 and CDR2 are SGHVS and FQNEAQ. The ends lost 1 base at V and 5 bases at J; junction bases unmatched: 2. The CDR3 here is CASSLVGGVDTQYF. The CDR3, as DNA: TGTGCCAGCAGCTTAGTCGGGGGGGTAGATACGCAGTATTTT.